Below, one T cell receptor (beta chain) is given with its context. This sample was included in a study of T cell changes during pregnancy in multiple sclerosis. Produced via immunoSEQ multiplex PCR; TCRdb's table is partial and in-frame only. The repertoire has about 43,000 clones, roughly 90% of them found once; the top ten carry 4% to 6%. Trimming stripped 1 base from V and 2 bases from J, with 14 bases between. CDR1 LGHNA and CDR2 YSLEER come from the germline V gene. This CDR3 is 16 amino acids long. The clonotype comes from a female donor in good health, enrolled as a control in a pregnancy study. The chain has TRBV4-3 and TRBJ2-5; the D is unclear. Sequenced here: peripheral blood, sampled in the second trimester of pregnancy. CDR3 region: CASSQGVGSDQETQYF. DNA of the CDR3: TGCGCCAGCAGCCAAGGGGTCGGGTCGGATCAAGAGACCCAGTACTTC.